This TCR beta chain is drawn from a study of T cell responses to AZD1222 COVID-19 vaccine. The data were produced by immunoSEQ multiplex PCR, yet TCRdb's version contains in-frame clones alone and is incomplete. The profile shows about 50,000 clones, about 90% of them singletons. Whole-study findings and limits: White British ancestry dominated among donors, who included more females, and clonal diversity was possibly underestimated. Samples come after the peak T cell response, not at day 14. The reported proportion of spike-specific TCRs targeting unmutated variant regions was nearly half. Spike-specific TCR depth and breadth grew after two AZD1222 doses.

CDR3 length: 15 residues. Germline lookup yields CDR1 LNHDA and CDR2 SQIVND (reference sequence). V was clipped by 4 bases and J by 6 bases, with 13 bases between them. Points on this clone: Antigen unknown.

This TCR derives from an adult in good health. Sequencing used peripheral blood, obtained on day 0 of AZD1222 vaccination. This sequence joins TRBV19 and TRBJ1-6, with D uncertain. The CDR3 coding sequence is TGTGCCAGTAGTACCTTCAGTCGGACTAATTCACCCCTCCACTTT. The encoded protein is CASSTFSRTNSPLHF.